The rows below give T cell receptor beta chains drawn from one sample of a study of shared T cell receptors in the human thymus. Clones were read by immunoSEQ multiplex PCR, and TCRdb kept only the in-frame ones, dropping some. The table lists 700,000 or so clones, 80% to 90% of them singletons. Another study also made use of these data, one on human thymus T cells.

Specimen: thymocytes. The receptors stem from a girl under three years old with a congenital heart defect. The CDR3 runs from the conserved cysteine through the conserved F or W. The D gene is left open where the match is weak. Not every row has a clone size; where given, it reads once, few, many or a size class.

clone size,J gene,D gene,CDR3 length,V gene,CDR3 DNA,CDR3 protein
-,TRBJ1-2,-,15,TRBV7-6,TGTGCCAGCAGCCGAGAATCTAATCAGGCCTATGGCTACACCTTC,CASSRESNQAYGYTF
-,TRBJ2-7,-,14,TRBV7-7,TGTGCCAGCCGTGGGGGGGCCAGCTCCTACGAGCAGTACTTC,CASRGGASSYEQYF
-,TRBJ1-1,-,13,TRBV9,TGTGCCAGCAGCGTGACGGGGAACACTGAAGCTTTCTTT,CASSVTGNTEAFF
once,TRBJ2-3,-,10,TRBV29-1,TGCAGCGTATACAGGGTAGGAGAGTATTTT,CSVYRVGEYF
few,TRBJ1-2,-,11,TRBV20-1,TGCAGTGCTAGTACCGGGGATGGCTACACCTTC,CSASTGDGYTF
-,TRBJ1-1,TRBD1,18,TRBV5-1,TGCGCCAGCAGCTCAACCTGGGGAACCGGGACAGGGGTTGTCGAAGCTTTCTTT,CASSSTWGTGTGVVEAFF
-,TRBJ2-5,TRBD2,17,TRBV9,TGTGCCAGCAGCCCACGAGCGGGGGGAACCTTTAAAGAGACCCAGTACTTC,CASSPRAGGTFKETQYF
once,TRBJ1-4,-,14,TRBV4-2,TGTGCCAGCAGCCATTCGGCAGGCTACGAAAAACTGTTTTTT,CASSHSAGYEKLFF
-,TRBJ2-7,-,12,TRBV2,TGTGCCAGCCTGGGACAATCCTACGAGCAGTACTTC,CASLGQSYEQYF
once,TRBJ1-2,TRBD1,20,TRBV7-6,TGTGCCAGCAGCTTAGGCCACTACGGGAACGACAGGGGCGATAACTATGGCTACACCTTC,CASSLGHYGNDRGDNYGYTF
-,TRBJ1-5,TRBD1,15,TRBV6-1,TGTGCCATTCAGCAGGGGGGCGGAGGCAATCAGCCCCAGCATTTT,CAIQQGGGGNQPQHF
-,TRBJ2-5,-,18,TRBV18,TGTGCCAGCTCCGTCCAACTAGTGCCAAGCCTAAGTCAAGAGACCCAGTACTTC,CASSVQLVPSLSQETQYF
-,TRBJ1-5,-,17,TRBV4-1,TGCGCCAGCAGCCAAGATAGCCCCCCCAGGGTGCGACAGCCCCAGCATTTT,CASSQDSPPRVRQPQHF
-,TRBJ2-1,TRBD2,15,TRBV4-1,TGCGCCAGCAGCCAAATAGCGGGGGGGCCAGTTGAGCAGTTCTTC,CASSQIAGGPVEQFF
-,TRBJ1-1,-,18,TRBV19,TGTGCCAGTAGTCCTTCCCCTGGGGGGGGAAATCTGTTCACTGAAGCTTTCTTT,CASSPSPGGGNLFTEAFF
-,TRBJ2-5,TRBD1,17,TRBV28,TGTGCCAGCAGTTTCGGCAGGGGGCTTAAAAGGGTGCAGACCCAGTACTTC,CASSFGRGLKRVQTQYF
-,TRBJ1-5,TRBD1,13,TRBV27,TGTGCCAGCAGCGGCCCAGGGGGTCAGCCCCAGCATTTT,CASSGPGGQPQHF
-,TRBJ1-2,-,13,TRBV6-5,TGTGCCAGCAGCCCAGGGATGGGCTATGGCTACACCTTC,CASSPGMGYGYTF
-,TRBJ1-6,-,19,TRBV6-1,TGTGCCAGCAGTGAAGTTTGTGCGGTAGAAGAAAGGTATAATTCACCCCTCCACTTT,CASSEVCAVEERYNSPLHF
few,TRBJ1-4,-,14,TRBV14,TGTGCCAGCAGCCAGGGGCGGCCTAATGAAAAACTGTTTTTT,CASSQGRPNEKLFF
-,TRBJ1-5,TRBD1,16,TRBV27,TGTGCCAGCAGTTTATGGGCGGGACAGGGTACTCAGCCCCAGCATTTT,CASSLWAGQGTQPQHF
few,TRBJ2-7,TRBD1,14,TRBV6-1,TGTGCCAGCAGCGAGGGGACAGGCCACTACGAGCAGTACTTC,CASSEGTGHYEQYF
once,TRBJ1-5,TRBD1,13,TRBV25-1,TGTGCCAGCAGTGACAGGGGGGATCAGCCCCAGCATTTT,CASSDRGDQPQHF
-,TRBJ1-2,TRBD1,15,TRBV6-1,TGTGCCAGCAGTCCCGCCGACAGGGACTTCTATGGCTACACCTTC,CASSPADRDFYGYTF
-,TRBJ2-7,TRBD2,15,TRBV28,TGTGCCAGCAGTTTCCGGGGACTAGCGATCCACGAGCAGTACTTC,CASSFRGLAIHEQYF
-,TRBJ2-5,-,14,TRBV14,TGTGCCAGCAGCCAGGAATCCAGGGGAGAGACCCAGTACTTC,CASSQESRGETQYF